The clone carrying this T cell receptor (beta chain) was recorded once. Its antigen is not identified. These data are taken from a study of T cell responses to AZD1222 COVID-19 vaccine. General observations from the study: Spike-spanning, vaccine-associated CD4 TCRs were dominant at 160-218 and 743-854. Breadth and depth of Spike-specific TCRs rose after two AZD1222 doses.

Sequencing used immunoSEQ multiplex PCR; TCRdb keeps in-frame clones, though not all of them. The sample has tens of thousands of clones; roughly 90% are singletons. The germline V gene encodes CDR1 LNHDA and CDR2 SQIVND (reference sequence). The CDR3 consists of 15 residues. V was trimmed by 3 bases and J by 6 bases, leaving 14 bases between them. The specimen was peripheral blood, collected 28 days after the second AZD1222 dose. V usage is TRBV19 and J usage is TRBJ2-2; D remains ambiguous. The source of this sequence is an adult who received the AZD1222 COVID-19 vaccine. In DNA form, the CDR3 reads TGTGCCAGTAGTATTAGACTCGGAGTGGCCGGGGAGCTGTTTTTT. It encodes CASSIRLGVAGELFF.